Reported below is one T cell receptor (beta chain). TCRdb's copy holds only in-frame clones and misses some; the assay was immunoSEQ multiplex PCR. The sample holds 150,000 to 200,000 clones, around 90% seen once. The data stem from a study of Ad26.COV2.S vaccination and SARS-CoV-2 variants. Germline CDR1 and CDR2: SEHNR and FQNEAQ (reference sequence). J lost 2 bases, V lost 5 bases, and 9 bases had no gene match. There are 17 residues in the CDR3. This receptor was taken from a human donor who had recovered from COVID-19. This sample comprised peripheral blood, obtained after recovery from COVID-19. The chain combines TRBV7-9 with TRBJ2-3; 11 bases fit TRBD2. CDR3 DNA: TGTGCCAGCAGCCCGATACTAGCGGGGGCACTCACAGATACGCAGTATTTT. Amino acids: CASSPILAGALTDTQYF.